Each of the 18 T cell receptor beta chains below was sequenced from the same sample in a study. TCRdb re-called the RT-PCR reads with MiXCR, one entry per CDR3 protein. The sample yields more than 550,000 distinct CDR3 sequences, around 14% seen once. The sample taken for sequencing was memory CD4+ T cells from blood. The origin of the receptors is a female donor in good health, serving as a healthy control.

Turning to this clonotype: A much larger clone differs by one base, so this may be a read error. The chain uses TRBV7-2 and TRBJ2-7, with D possibly TRBD2 on 5 matching bases. CDR1 and CDR2 from the germline V gene are SGHTA and FQGNSA. CDR3 length: 13 residues. V lost 5 bases to trimming and J lost 6 bases, with 14 bases between them. DNA of the CDR3: TGTGCCAGCAGCCGAGAGGGCGCCAGCGAGCAGTACTTC. It translates to CASSREGASEQYF.

This chain joins TRBV12-3 or TRBV12-4 and TRBJ2-7; weak D call: TRBD1 (5 bases). CDR3 length: 14 residues. Trimming removed 8 bases at V and 7 bases at J, with 21 bases between. The CDR3 reads CASCHRRLDREQYF. For the CDR3, the DNA is TGTGCCAGCTGTCACAGGCGCCTCGACCGGGAGCAGTACTTC.

This chain links TRBV6-6 with TRBJ1-1; possibly TRBD1 for D (6 bases). V was cut by 6 bases and J by 9 bases, with 20 bases left in between. Germline V gives CDR1 MNHNY, CDR2 SVGAGI (reference sequence). The CDR3 has 14 amino acids. CDR3 sequence reads: CASSRGQPSMKAFF. The CDR3 DNA follows: TGTGCCAGCAGCCGTGGACAGCCGAGTATGAAAGCTTTCTTT.

This clonotype was seen many times. The genes are TRBV27 and TRBJ2-2, with a possible D match to TRBD2 (6 bases). The CDR3 has 15 amino acids. Germline V CDR1 and CDR2: MNHEY, SMNVEV (reference sequence). V shed 5 bases and J shed 4 bases, with 14 bases lying between them. This CDR3 is CASSLQPRGTGELFF. The CDR3 coding sequence is TGTGCCAGCAGTCTACAACCGCGGGGCACCGGGGAGCTGTTTTTT.

This clonotype was observed many times. The chain uses TRBV4-2 and TRBJ2-1; D possibly uses TRBD1 or TRBD2 (5 bases each). V gave up 2 bases and J gave up 5 bases, with 13 bases separating them. Germline V gene lookup returns CDR1 LGHNA and CDR2 YNFKEQ. The CDR3 runs 15 residues. CDR3 loop: CASSQLSGTHNEQFF. CDR3 DNA sequence: TGTGCCAGCAGCCAATTAAGTGGGACCCACAATGAGCAGTTCTTC.

This clonotype was counted a few times. The CDR3 loop reads CASSPGGYADTQYF. CDR3 DNA sequence: TGCGCCAGCAGCCCGGGGGGGTATGCAGATACGCAGTATTTT. The genes are TRBV5-1 and TRBJ2-3; 8 positions match TRBD2. The CDR3 is made up of 14 amino acids. Trimming removed 4 bases from V and 4 bases from J; junction bases left unmatched: 5. Germline V gene data show CDR1 as SGHRS and CDR2 as YFSETQ.

J is TRBJ2-7 and V is TRBV6-5; 11 positions match TRBD1. This CDR3 comprises 15 residues. V was pared by 2 bases and J by 2 bases, with 2 bases of the junction left unmatched. Germline values: CDR1 MNHEY, CDR2 SVGAGI. CDR3 DNA sequence: TGTGCCAGCAGTTACCGGGACAGGGGGGCCTACGAGCAGTACTTC. This encodes CASSYRDRGAYEQYF.

J is TRBJ1-5 and V is TRBV12-3 or TRBV12-4; D not resolved. The CDR3 covers 14 residues. Trimming took 3 bases from V and 6 from J, leaving 12 bases between them. As DNA, the CDR3 is TGTGCCAGCAGTTTTCGGGCCGGGAGTCAGCCCCAGCATTTT. Translation: CASSFRAGSQPQHF.

The chain is built from TRBV12-3 or TRBV12-4 and TRBJ2-1, with D perhaps TRBD1 or TRBD2 (5 bases each). V was pared by 5 bases and J by 13 bases, with 21 bases between. The CDR3 covers 14 residues. The CDR3 spells CASSDSGAVEKQFF. CDR3 nucleotides: TGTGCCAGCAGTGACTCCGGGGCTGTAGAGAAACAGTTCTTC.

This clonotype occurred a few times. The rearrangement uses TRBV9 and TRBJ2-1, with 12 bases aligning to TRBD2. Germline V CDR1 and CDR2: SGDLS, YYNGEE. CDR3 size: 16 residues. Trimming removed 0 bases from V and 10 bases from J; junction bases left unmatched: 8. CDR3 amino acids: CASSVEASGRGREQFF. Written as DNA, the CDR3 is TGTGCCAGCAGCGTAGAGGCTAGCGGGAGGGGACGGGAGCAGTTCTTC.

The V gene is TRBV12-3 or TRBV12-4, the J gene TRBJ1-1; 12 positions match TRBD1. CDR3 length: 17 amino acids. Trimming cost V 4 bases and J 3 bases; bases outside gene matches: 9. DNA for the CDR3: TGTGCCAGCAGTTCCGGGACAGGGGGCGTTCGGTACACTGAAGCTTTCTTT. Residues: CASSSGTGGVRYTEAFF.

The gene calls are TRBV6-2 or TRBV6-3 and TRBJ2-7; D may be TRBD2 (5 bases). The CDR3 runs to 15 residues. Germline CDR1 reads MNHEY; CDR2 reads SVGEGT. The V end was cut by 4 bases, the J end by 0 bases, with 13 bases between. The CDR3 spells CASSSTLARSYEQYF. The CDR3 coding sequence is TGTGCCAGCAGTTCTACCCTAGCCCGCTCCTACGAGCAGTACTTC.

J is TRBJ1-4 and V is TRBV15; no firm D call. CDR3 size: 16 residues. Trimming stripped 0 bases from V and 0 bases from J, with 8 bases between. Looked up from germline, CDR1 is LNHNV and CDR2 is YYDKDF (reference sequence). CDR3 nucleotides: TGTGCCACCAGCAGAGAATCCCGGGCAACTAATGAAAAACTGTTTTTT. Its translation: CATSRESRATNEKLFF.

This clonotype was picked up a small number of times. The chain joins TRBV28 to TRBJ2-2, with D tentatively TRBD1 (6 bases). The CDR3 consists of 16 residues. Between the trimmed V and J ends, which lost 4 bases and 0 bases, there was a span of 12 bases. Germline lookup yields CDR1 MDHEN and CDR2 SYDVKM. The CDR3 protein is CASSSPGTSNTGELFF. The DNA for the CDR3 is TGTGCCAGCAGTTCTCCCGGGACATCGAACACCGGGGAGCTGTTTTTT.

The rearrangement links TRBV12-3 or TRBV12-4 to TRBJ2-7; D remains unclear. Trimming shortened V by 5 bases and J by 6 bases, and 8 bases separated the two germline ends. This CDR3 region has 11 residues. The CDR3 loop is CASSDFGEQYF. CDR3 in DNA: TGTGCCAGCAGTGATTTCGGCGAGCAGTACTTC.

This clonotype was counted many times. V gene TRBV28 combines with J gene TRBJ2-5; D is unresolved. The CDR3 has 12 residues. The germline V and J ends were trimmed by 6 bases and 1 base, with 6 bases remaining between them. Germline V CDR1 and CDR2: MDHEN, SYDVKM. The CDR3 DNA is TGTGCCAGCAGCTCAACCCAAGAGACCCAGTACTTC. As protein: CASSSTQETQYF.

In regard to this clonotype: One junction end disagrees with the germline gene, perhaps due to a read error. The V and J genes are TRBV3-1 and TRBJ1-1; D is undetermined. The germline CDR1 and CDR2 sequences are LGHDT and YNNKEL (reference sequence). CDR3 length equals 14 residues. DNA for the CDR3: TGTTCCAGCAGCGGGGTGCAAGGAGTCTCTGAAGCTTTCTTT. Protein: CSSSGVQGVSEAFF.

This clonotype appeared a few times. The chain recombines TRBV4-2 with TRBJ2-1; D is possibly TRBD2 (7 bases). Germline CDR1 reads LGHNA; CDR2 reads YNFKEQ. There are 16 residues in the CDR3. V was shortened by 0 bases and J by 7 bases, with 16 bases between the two germline ends. CDR3 residues: CASSQDGGGAGNEQFF. CDR3 nucleotides: TGTGCCAGCAGCCAAGATGGGGGGGGCGCGGGGAATGAGCAGTTCTTC.